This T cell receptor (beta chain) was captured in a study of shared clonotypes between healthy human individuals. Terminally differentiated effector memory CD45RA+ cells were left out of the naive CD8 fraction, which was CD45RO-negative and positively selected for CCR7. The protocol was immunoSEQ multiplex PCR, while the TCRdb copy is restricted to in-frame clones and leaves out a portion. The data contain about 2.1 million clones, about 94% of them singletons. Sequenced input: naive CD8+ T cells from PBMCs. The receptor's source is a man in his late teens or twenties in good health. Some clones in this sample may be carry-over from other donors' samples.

The CDR3 is CASTWSLNTGELFF. Written as DNA, the CDR3 is TGTGCCAGTACCTGGAGCCTAAACACCGGGGAGCTGTTTTTT. The chain recombines TRBV19 with TRBJ2-2; D is ambiguous. The ends were cut back, 7 bases at V and 2 bases at J, with 11 bases in the middle. This CDR3 is built from 14 residues. Germline lookup yields CDR1 LNHDA and CDR2 SQIVND (reference sequence).